This T cell receptor beta chain was recovered during a study of cytomegalovirus exposure and HLA in healthy donors. Turning to the study itself: Out of approximately 170 million T cells, an earlier analysis found roughly 110 million unique TCR beta sequences in total.

PCR primers comprised 60 Vbeta and 13 Jbeta primers. Sequenced by immunoSEQ multiplex PCR; TCRdb stores in-frame clones only, minus some. The sample contains 85,000 to 130,000 clones, 75% of which appear only once. V shed 6 bases and J 4 bases; nucleotides not matched to a gene: 6. The CDR3 runs 14 residues. Germline V gene data show CDR1 as SNHLY and CDR2 as FYNNEI. With respect to this clone: What it recognizes is unknown.

Study outcomes and limitations: In a later analysis, V- and J-gene trimming of beta chains associated with a DCLRE1C missense variant, replicated independently. The listing of approximately 160 TCR beta chains classed them as cytomegalovirus-associated. Earlier results showed most TCR beta V segments being productive about 90% or about 30% of the time.

This TCR was sampled from a woman under 30 in good health and CMV-seropositive. The chain recombines TRBV2 with TRBJ1-3, with 7 bases matching TRBD1. Specimen: PBMCs. Here the CDR3 reads CASSRQGAGNTIYF. CDR3 in DNA: TGTGCCAGCAGCAGACAGGGCGCCGGAAACACCATATATTTT.